This T cell receptor beta chain was documented in a study of blood T cells in healthy people across ages. Overall study results and limits: Higher diversity, along with more naive CD4+ cells, distinguished long-lived donors from aged donors.

The length of the CDR3 is 16 residues. The germline V and J ends were trimmed by 6 bases and 0 bases, with 15 bases remaining between them. The germline CDR1 and CDR2 sequences are MNHEY and SMNVEV (reference sequence). Alongside a J-beta primer mix, a sample-barcoded 5' primer served in a second PCR lasting about 7 to 12 cycles. Tags on each cDNA molecule came from a template-switch adaptor with 12 random nucleotides. TCRdb fed the 5' RACE reads into MiXCR, producing one record per CDR3 protein. The table lists more than 800,000 distinct CDR3 sequences, more than 35% of them singletons. A word on this clonotype: Its antigen remains unknown.

The clonotype was recovered from a woman in her sixties or seventies in good health. Input material: blood. The J gene is TRBJ2-1, the V gene TRBV27; D possibly corresponds to TRBD1 (6 bases). The CDR3 DNA is TGTGCCAGCAGAGCTGCTGGGGACAACTCCTACAATGAGCAGTTCTTC. Protein product: CASRAAGDNSYNEQFF.